What follows is one TCR beta chain and its context. The CDR3 spans 16 residues. Germline values: CDR1 LGHNT, CDR2 FRNRAP. V lost 5 bases, J lost 5 bases, and 11 bases stayed unmatched. The assay was immunoSEQ multiplex PCR, and TCRdb's table has in-frame clones only and misses some. The sample carries about 170,000 clones, 93% recorded once. The data originate from a study of control samples from healthy donors and cancer patients. The sequence was collected from a woman aged 55-69 years in good health. Sequenced: blood. The rearrangement joins TRBV12-5 to TRBJ1-3; TRBD1 matches at 8 bases. The CDR3 nucleotides read TGTGCTAGTGGTCCTGGGACAGGCAATCAGCGAAACACCATATATTTT. This encodes CASGPGTGNQRNTIYF.